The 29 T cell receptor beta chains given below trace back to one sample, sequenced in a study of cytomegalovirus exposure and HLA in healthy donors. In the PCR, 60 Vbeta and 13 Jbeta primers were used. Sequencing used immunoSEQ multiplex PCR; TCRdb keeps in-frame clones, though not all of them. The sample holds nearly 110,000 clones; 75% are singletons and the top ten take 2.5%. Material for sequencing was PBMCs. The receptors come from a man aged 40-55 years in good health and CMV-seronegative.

CDR3 residues: CATSGGLAGLRRDEQYF. In nucleotides, the CDR3 is TGTGCCACCAGCGGGGGACTAGCGGGGCTGCGCAGGGACGAGCAGTACTTC. The rearrangement links TRBV15 to TRBJ2-7; 13 bases map to TRBD2. The CDR3 has 17 residues. In germline, CDR1 is LNHNV, CDR2 YYDKDF (reference sequence). V lost 5 bases to trimming and J lost 5 bases; unmatched junction nucleotides: 12.

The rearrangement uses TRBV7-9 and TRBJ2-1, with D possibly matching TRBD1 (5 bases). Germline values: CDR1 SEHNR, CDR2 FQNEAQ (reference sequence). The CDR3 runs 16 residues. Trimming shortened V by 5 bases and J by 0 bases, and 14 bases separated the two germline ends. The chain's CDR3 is CASSPRQLFSYNEQFF. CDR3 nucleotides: TGTGCCAGCAGCCCGCGACAGCTTTTCTCCTACAATGAGCAGTTCTTC. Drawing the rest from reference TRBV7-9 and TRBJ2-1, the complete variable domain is DTGVSQNPRHKITKRGQNVTFRCDPISEHNRLYWYRQTLGQGPEFLTYFQNEAQLEKSRLLSDRFSAERPKGSFSTLEIQRTEQGDSAMYLCASSPRQLFSYNEQFFGPGTRLTVL.

The CDR3 is CASSESWGGLGQPQHF. As DNA, the CDR3 is TGCGCCAGCAGTGAGTCGTGGGGGGGCCTCGGTCAGCCCCAGCATTTT. The chain links TRBV10-2 to TRBJ1-5; a weak D match, TRBD1 (6 bases). The CDR3 is made up of 16 amino acids. Trimming took off 0 bases at V and 6 bases at J, with 15 bases between the two ends. The V gene's germline CDR1 is WSHSY and CDR2 SAAADI.

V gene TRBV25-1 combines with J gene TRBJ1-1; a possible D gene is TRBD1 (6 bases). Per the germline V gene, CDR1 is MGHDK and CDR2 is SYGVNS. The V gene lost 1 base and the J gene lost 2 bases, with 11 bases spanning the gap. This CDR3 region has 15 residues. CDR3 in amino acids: CASSEWAGTNTEAFF. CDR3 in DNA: TGTGCCAGCAGTGAATGGGCAGGGACAAACACTGAAGCTTTCTTT.

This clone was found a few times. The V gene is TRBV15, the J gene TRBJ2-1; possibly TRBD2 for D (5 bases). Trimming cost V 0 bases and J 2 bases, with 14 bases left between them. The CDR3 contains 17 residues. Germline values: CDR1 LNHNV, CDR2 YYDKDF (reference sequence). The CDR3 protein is CATSRDPAGVAYNEQFF. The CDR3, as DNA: TGTGCCACCAGCAGAGATCCTGCCGGGGTTGCCTACAATGAGCAGTTCTTC.

The CDR3 reads CASSFVSGGITDTQYF. The CDR3 DNA reads as TGTGCCAGCAGTTTCGTGAGCGGGGGGATTACAGATACGCAGTATTTT. The V gene is TRBV6-5, the J gene TRBJ2-3; 9 nucleotides match TRBD2. The CDR3 contains 16 residues. Germline loops: CDR1 MNHEY, CDR2 SVGAGI. V was pared by 4 bases and J by 3 bases, with 8 bases of the junction left unmatched.

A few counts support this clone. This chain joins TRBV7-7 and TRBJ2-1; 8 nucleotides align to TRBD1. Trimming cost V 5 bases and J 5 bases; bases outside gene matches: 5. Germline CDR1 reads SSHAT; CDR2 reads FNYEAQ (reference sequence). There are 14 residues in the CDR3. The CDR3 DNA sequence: TGTGCCAGCAGCCGAGGACAGGGAAACAATGAGCAGTTCTTC. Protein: CASSRGQGNNEQFF.

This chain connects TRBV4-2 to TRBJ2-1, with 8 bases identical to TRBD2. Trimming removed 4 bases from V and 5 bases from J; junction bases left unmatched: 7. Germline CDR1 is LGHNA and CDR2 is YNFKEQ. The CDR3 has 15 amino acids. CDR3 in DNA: TGTGCCAGCAGCCCCCGCGGGGGGCCGAACAATGAGCAGTTCTTC. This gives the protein CASSPRGGPNNEQFF.

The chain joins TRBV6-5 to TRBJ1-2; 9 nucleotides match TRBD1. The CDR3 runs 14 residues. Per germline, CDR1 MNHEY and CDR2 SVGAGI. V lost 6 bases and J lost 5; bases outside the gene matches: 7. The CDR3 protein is CASSRTGEGYGYTF. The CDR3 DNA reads TGTGCCAGCAGCCGGACAGGGGAAGGGTATGGCTACACCTTC.

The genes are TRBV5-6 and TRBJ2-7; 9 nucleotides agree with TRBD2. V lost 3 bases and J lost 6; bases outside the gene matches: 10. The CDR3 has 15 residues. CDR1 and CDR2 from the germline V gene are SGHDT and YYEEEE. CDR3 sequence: CASSSRGLAQSEQYF. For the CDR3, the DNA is TGTGCCAGCAGCTCGCGGGGACTAGCTCAATCCGAGCAGTACTTC.

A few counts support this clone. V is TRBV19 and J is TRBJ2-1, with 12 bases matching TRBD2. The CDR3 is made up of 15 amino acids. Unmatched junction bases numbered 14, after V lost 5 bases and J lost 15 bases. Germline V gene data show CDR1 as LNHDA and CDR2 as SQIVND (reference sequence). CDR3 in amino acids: CASSLASGGASGMFF. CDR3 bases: TGTGCCAGTAGTCTGGCTAGCGGGGGGGCATCGGGGATGTTCTTC.

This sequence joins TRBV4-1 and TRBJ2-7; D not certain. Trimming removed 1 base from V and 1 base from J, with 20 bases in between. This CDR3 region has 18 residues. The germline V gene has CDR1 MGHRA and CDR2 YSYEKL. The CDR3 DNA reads TGCGCCAGCAGCCAAGTCCATGAGCCACCCCCTTCATCCTACGAGCAGTACTTC. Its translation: CASSQVHEPPPSSYEQYF.

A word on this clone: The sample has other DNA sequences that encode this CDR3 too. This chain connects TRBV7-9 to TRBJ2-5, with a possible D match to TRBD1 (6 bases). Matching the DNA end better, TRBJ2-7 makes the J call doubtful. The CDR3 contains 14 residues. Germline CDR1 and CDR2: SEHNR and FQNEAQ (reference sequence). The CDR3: CASSLGGQNYEQYF. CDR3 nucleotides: TGTGCCAGCAGCTTAGGGGGACAAAACTACGAGCAGTACTTC.

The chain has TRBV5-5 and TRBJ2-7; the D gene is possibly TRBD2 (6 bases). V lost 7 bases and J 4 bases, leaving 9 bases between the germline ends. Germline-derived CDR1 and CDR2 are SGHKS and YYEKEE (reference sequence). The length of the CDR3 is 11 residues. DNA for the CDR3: TGTGCCAGCCCCCGGGGGTACGAGCAGTACTTC. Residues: CASPRGYEQYF.

CDR3 protein: CASSKDRRAYEQYF. The CDR3 nucleotides are TGTGCCAGCAGTAAGGACAGGCGAGCCTACGAGCAGTACTTC. The chain links TRBV27 to TRBJ2-7, with TRBD1 matching 7 bases. The V segment lost 5 bases and the J segment 2 bases; nucleotides outside the gene matches: 6. The germline gives CDR1 MNHEY, CDR2 SMNVEV (reference sequence). CDR3 length equals 14 residues.

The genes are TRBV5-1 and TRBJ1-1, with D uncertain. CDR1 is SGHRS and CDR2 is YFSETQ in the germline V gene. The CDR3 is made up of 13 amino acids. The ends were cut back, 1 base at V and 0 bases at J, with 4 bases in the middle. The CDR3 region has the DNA TGCGCCAGCAGCTTGACAGTGAACACTGAAGCTTTCTTT. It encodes CASSLTVNTEAFF.

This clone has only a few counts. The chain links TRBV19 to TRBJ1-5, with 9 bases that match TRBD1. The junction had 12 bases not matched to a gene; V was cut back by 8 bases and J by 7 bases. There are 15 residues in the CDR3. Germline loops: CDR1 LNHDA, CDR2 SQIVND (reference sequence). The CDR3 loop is CASHGGTGISQPQHF. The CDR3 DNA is TGTGCCAGTCATGGGGGGACAGGGATCAGCCAGCCCCAGCATTTT. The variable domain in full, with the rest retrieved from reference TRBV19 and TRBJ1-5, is DGGITQSPKYLFRKEGQNVTLSCEQNLNHDAMYWYRQDPGQGLRLIYYSQIVNDFQKGDIAEGYSVSREKKESFPLTVTSAQKNPTAFYLCASHGGTGISQPQHFGDGTRLSIL.

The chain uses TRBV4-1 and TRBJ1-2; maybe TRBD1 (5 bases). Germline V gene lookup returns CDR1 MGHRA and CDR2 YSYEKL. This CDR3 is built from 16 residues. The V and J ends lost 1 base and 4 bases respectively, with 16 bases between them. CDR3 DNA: TGCGCCAGCAGCCAAGGCCTTATTGACAGCATCTATGGCTACACCTTC. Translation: CASSQGLIDSIYGYTF.

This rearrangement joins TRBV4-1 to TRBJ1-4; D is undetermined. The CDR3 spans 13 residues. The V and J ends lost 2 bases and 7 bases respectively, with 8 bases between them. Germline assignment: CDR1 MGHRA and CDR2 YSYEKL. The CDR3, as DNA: TGCGCCAGCAGCCAATGGCAAAGTGAAAAACTGTTTTTT. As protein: CASSQWQSEKLFF.

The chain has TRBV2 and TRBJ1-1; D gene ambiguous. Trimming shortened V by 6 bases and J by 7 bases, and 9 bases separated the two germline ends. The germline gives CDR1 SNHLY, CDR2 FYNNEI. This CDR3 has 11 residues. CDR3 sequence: CASSLAVEAFF. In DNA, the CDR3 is TGTGCCAGCAGCTTGGCGGTTGAAGCTTTCTTT.

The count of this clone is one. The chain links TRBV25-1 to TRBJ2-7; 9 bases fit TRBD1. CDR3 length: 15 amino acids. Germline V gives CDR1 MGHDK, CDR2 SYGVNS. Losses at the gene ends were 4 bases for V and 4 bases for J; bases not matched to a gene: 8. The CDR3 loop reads CASSGDRAPPYEQYF. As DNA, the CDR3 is TGTGCCAGCAGTGGGGACAGGGCCCCTCCTTACGAGCAGTACTTC.

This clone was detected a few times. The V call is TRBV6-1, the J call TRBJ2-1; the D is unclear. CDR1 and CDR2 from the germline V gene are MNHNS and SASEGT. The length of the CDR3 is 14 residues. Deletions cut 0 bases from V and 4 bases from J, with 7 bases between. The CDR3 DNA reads TGTGCCAGCAGTGAAGCGCGTCTTTACAATGAGCAGTTCTTC. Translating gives CASSEARLYNEQFF.

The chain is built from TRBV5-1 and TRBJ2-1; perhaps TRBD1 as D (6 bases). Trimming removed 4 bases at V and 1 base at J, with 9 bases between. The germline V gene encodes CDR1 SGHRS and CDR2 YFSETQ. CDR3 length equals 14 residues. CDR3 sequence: CASSNGQSYNEQFF. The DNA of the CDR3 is TGCGCCAGCAGCAACGGACAGTCCTACAATGAGCAGTTCTTC. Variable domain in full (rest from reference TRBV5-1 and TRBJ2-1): KAGVTQTPRYLIKTRGQQVTLSCSPISGHRSVSWYQQTPGQGLQFLFEYFSETQRNKGNFPGRFSGRQFSNSRSEMNVSTLELGDSALYLCASSNGQSYNEQFFGPGTRLTVL.

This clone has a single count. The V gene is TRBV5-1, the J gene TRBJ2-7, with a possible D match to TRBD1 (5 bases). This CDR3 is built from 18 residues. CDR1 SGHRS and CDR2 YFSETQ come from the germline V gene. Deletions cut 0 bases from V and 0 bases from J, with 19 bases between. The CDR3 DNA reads TGCGCCAGCAGCTTGGACAACAACACAGGATTGCTCTCCTACGAGCAGTACTTC. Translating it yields CASSLDNNTGLLSYEQYF. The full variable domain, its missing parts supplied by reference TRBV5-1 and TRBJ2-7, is KAGVTQTPRYLIKTRGQQVTLSCSPISGHRSVSWYQQTPGQGLQFLFEYFSETQRNKGNFPGRFSGRQFSNSRSEMNVSTLELGDSALYLCASSLDNNTGLLSYEQYFGPGTRLTVT.

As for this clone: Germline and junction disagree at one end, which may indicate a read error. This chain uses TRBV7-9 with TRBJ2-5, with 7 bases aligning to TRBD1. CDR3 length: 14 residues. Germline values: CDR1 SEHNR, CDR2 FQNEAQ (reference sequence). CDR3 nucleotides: TGTTCCAGCCGCCCGGGCAGGGGGCAAGAGACCCAGTACTTC. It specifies CSSRPGRGQETQYF.

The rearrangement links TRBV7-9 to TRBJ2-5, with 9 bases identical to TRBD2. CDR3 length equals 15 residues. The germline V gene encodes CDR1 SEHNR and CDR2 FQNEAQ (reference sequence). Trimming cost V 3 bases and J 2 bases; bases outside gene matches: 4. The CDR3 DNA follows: TGTGCCAGCAGCTTTTCCCTAGCGGGACAAGAGACCCAGTACTTC. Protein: CASSFSLAGQETQYF.

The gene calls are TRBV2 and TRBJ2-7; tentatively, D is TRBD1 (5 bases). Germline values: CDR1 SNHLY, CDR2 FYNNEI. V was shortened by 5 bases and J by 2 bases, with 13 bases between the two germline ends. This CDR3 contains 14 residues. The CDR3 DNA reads TGTGCCAGCAGTCAGGGCGGACCCACCTACGAGCAGTACTTC. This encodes CASSQGGPTYEQYF.

CDR3 bases: TGTGCCAGCAGCTTGGACGGGTATGGCTACACCTTC. Translating it yields CASSLDGYGYTF. The chain joins TRBV5-4 to TRBJ1-2; no clear D. Per germline, CDR1 SGHNT and CDR2 YYREEE (reference sequence). This CDR3 is built from 12 residues. Trimming removed 0 bases from V and 5 bases from J, with 5 bases in between.

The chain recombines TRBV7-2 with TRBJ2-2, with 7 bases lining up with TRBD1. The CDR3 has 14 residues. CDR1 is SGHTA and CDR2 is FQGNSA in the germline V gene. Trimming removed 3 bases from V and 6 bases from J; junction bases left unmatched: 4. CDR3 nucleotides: TGTGCCAGCAGCTTTACAGGGGAATCCGGGGAGCTGTTTTTT. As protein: CASSFTGESGELFF.